The text below deals with one T cell receptor beta chain. The antigen remains unidentified. These data originate in a study of T cell responses to AZD1222 COVID-19 vaccine. Findings and caveats of the study: The study found Spike-specific TCR breadth and depth rose after two AZD1222 doses. Regions 160-218 and 743-854 dominated among vaccine-associated CD4 TCRs spanning spike.

TCRdb's table, derived via immunoSEQ multiplex PCR, lists solely in-frame clones and lacks some. The sample has 120,000 or so clones, around 89% seen once. This receptor was taken from an adult in good health. The sample here was peripheral blood, taken on day 0 of MenACWY control vaccination.

CDR3 protein: CASSLGAGEAFF. CDR3 DNA: TGTGCCAGCAGCTTAGGGGCGGGCGAAGCTTTCTTT. V usage is TRBV11-2 and J usage is TRBJ1-1, with unresolved D. CDR1 is SGHAT, CDR2 FQNNGV, per germline. The CDR3 spans 12 residues. Trimming removed 1 base from V and 8 bases from J, with 8 bases in between. The entire variable domain, with the rest obtained from reference TRBV11-2 and TRBJ1-1, is as follows: EAGVAQSPRYKIIEKRQSVAFWCNPISGHATLYWYQQILGQGPKLLIQFQNNGVVDDSQLPKDRFSAERLKGVDSTLKIQPAKLEDSAVYLCASSLGAGEAFFGQGTRLTVV.